What follows are 25 T cell receptor beta chains derived from one specimen sequenced in a study of spatial heterogeneity in lung cancer. Time point defined: sample taken at primary tumor resection. Tumor, nontumor lung or frozen PBMC supplied whole RNA that was sequenced unsorted. TCRdb redid the calling of the 5' RACE reads with MiXCR, one entry per CDR3 protein. The sample lists about 95,000 distinct CDR3 sequences, roughly 10% occurring once. The starting material was PBMCs, obtained at surgery. The receptors were gathered from a male donor with early-stage non-small cell lung cancer.

J is TRBJ2-5 and V is TRBV7-2; the D is unclear. The germline V gene has CDR1 SGHTA and CDR2 FQGNSA. The CDR3 length is 16 residues. The V end was cut by 5 bases, the J end by 0 bases, with 16 bases between. The CDR3 is CASSQPPSAYQETQYF. CDR3 coding DNA: TGTGCCAGCAGCCAACCACCCTCCGCCTACCAAGAGACCCAGTACTTC.

In this sample, this clonotype turned up a few times. The genes are TRBV20-1 and TRBJ2-7; D is undetermined. V lost 5 bases to trimming and J lost 1 base, with 9 bases between them. This CDR3 has 12 residues. Germline V CDR1 and CDR2: DFQATT, SNEGSKA (reference sequence). CDR3 nucleotide sequence: TGCAGTGCTGGAAGCTATTCCTACGAGCAGTACTTC. Its translation: CSAGSYSYEQYF.

In this sample, this clonotype turned up a few times. This chain connects TRBV10-3 to TRBJ2-2, with 11 bases matching TRBD2. The CDR3 spans 15 residues. Trimming took 6 bases from V and 2 from J; bases not matched to a gene: 2. Germline values: CDR1 ENHRY, CDR2 SYGVKD. CDR3 in amino acids: CAIRTSGENTGELFF. CDR3 bases: TGTGCCATCAGGACTAGCGGGGAAAACACCGGGGAGCTGTTTTTT.

Points on this clonotype: It may be a read error: a sequence one base away is much more abundant. The V and J genes are TRBV10-3 and TRBJ2-1, with no clear D. Germline V gives CDR1 ENHRY, CDR2 SYGVKD. CDR3 length: 12 amino acids. Trimming shortened V by 4 bases and J by 12 bases, and 13 bases separated the two germline ends. The CDR3 region has the DNA TGTGCCATCAGTGGGACCCTCTATGGGCAGTTCTTC. Its translation is CAISGTLYGQFF.

This clonotype has only a few counts. The V gene is TRBV10-3, the J gene TRBJ1-4; D ambiguous. Germline V gene data show CDR1 as ENHRY and CDR2 as SYGVKD. V shed 5 bases and J shed 3 bases, with 10 bases lying between them. The CDR3 has 14 residues. The CDR3 nucleotides read TGTGCCATCAGTCCTAGAGCGGCTAATGAAAAACTGTTTTTT. Its protein is CAISPRAANEKLFF.

J is TRBJ2-1 and V is TRBV3-1; TRBD2 might be the D (6 bases). Trimming removed 2 bases from V and 12 bases from J, with 11 bases in between. Germline CDR1 is LGHDT and CDR2 is YNNKEL (reference sequence). There are 12 residues in the CDR3. CDR3 loop: CASSQMAGRQFF. DNA for the CDR3: TGTGCCAGCAGCCAAATGGCGGGGAGGCAGTTCTTC.

This rearrangement joins TRBV24-1 to TRBJ2-1, with a weak D call TRBD2 (5 bases). V was pared by 3 bases and J by 5 bases, with 13 bases between. The CDR3 is 15 residues long. Germline V gene sequence: CDR1 KGHDR, CDR2 SFDVKD. In nucleotides, the CDR3 is TGTGCCACCAGTGATACCCGGACTGTTAACAATGAGCAGTTCTTC. Translating it yields CATSDTRTVNNEQFF.

The V and J genes are TRBV7-2 and TRBJ2-2; no definite D call. V was trimmed by 2 bases and J by 1 base, leaving 8 bases between them. This CDR3 is built from 15 residues. The germline V gene has CDR1 SGHTA and CDR2 FQGNSA. The CDR3 here is CASSLPGMNTGELFF. In nucleotides, the CDR3 is TGTGCCAGCAGCTTACCTGGGATGAACACCGGGGAGCTGTTTTTT.

This clonotype occurred many times. The chain has TRBV29-1 and TRBJ2-7; 7 bases fit TRBD1. The V segment lost 6 bases and the J segment 7 bases; nucleotides outside the gene matches: 9. Germline loops: CDR1 SQVTM, CDR2 ANQGSEA. CDR3 length: 12 amino acids. CDR3 in amino acids: CSVTRDRGEQYF. The CDR3 coding sequence is TGCAGCGTAACACGGGACAGAGGGGAGCAGTACTTC.

This clonotype appeared many times. The chain has TRBV29-1 and TRBJ1-2; TRBD1 might be the D (5 bases). The germline V and J ends were trimmed by 4 bases and 4 bases, with 13 bases remaining between them. There are 13 residues in the CDR3. Germline V gene data show CDR1 as SQVTM and CDR2 as ANQGSEA. The CDR3 reads CSVVFWDSYGYTF. The CDR3 DNA reads TGCAGCGTTGTGTTCTGGGACTCCTATGGCTACACCTTC.

This chain connects TRBV6-6 to TRBJ2-1, with a tentative D call TRBD2 (5 bases). Trimming removed 5 bases at V and 9 bases at J, with 11 bases between. Germline V gives CDR1 MNHNY, CDR2 SVGAGI (reference sequence). This CDR3 is 12 amino acids long. For the CDR3, the DNA is TGTGCCAGCAGTAAACTAGATGCTGAGCAGTTCTTC. Translating it yields CASSKLDAEQFF.

The sample holds a few counts of this clonotype. The chain's CDR3 is CASSNTGFSRTEAFF. In DNA, the CDR3 is TGTGCCAGCAGCAACACAGGGTTTAGCCGGACTGAAGCTTTCTTT. The chain combines TRBV7-9 with TRBJ1-1; perhaps TRBD1 as D (6 bases). The CDR3 covers 15 residues. Germline values: CDR1 SEHNR, CDR2 FQNEAQ (reference sequence). V dropped 5 bases and J dropped 5 bases, with 18 bases sitting between them.

This clonotype was observed many times. J is TRBJ2-5 and V is TRBV5-1; tentative D call: TRBD2 (6 bases). CDR1 is SGHRS and CDR2 is YFSETQ in the germline V gene. The CDR3 totals 14 residues. V lost 2 bases to trimming and J lost 0 bases, with 8 bases between them. CDR3 nucleotides: TGCGCCAGCAGCTTTGGGGGGAACCAAGAGACCCAGTACTTC. Its protein is CASSFGGNQETQYF. The full variable domain, rest sourced from reference TRBV5-1 and TRBJ2-5, is KAGVTQTPRYLIKTRGQQVTLSCSPISGHRSVSWYQQTPGQGLQFLFEYFSETQRNKGNFPGRFSGRQFSNSRSEMNVSTLELGDSALYLCASSFGGNQETQYFGPGTRLLVL.

This chain uses TRBV6-5 with TRBJ2-7; D is ambiguous. This CDR3 is built from 13 residues. Germline V gene lookup returns CDR1 MNHEY and CDR2 SVGAGI. The V end lost 7 bases, the J end lost 0 bases, and 10 bases lay between the germline ends. CDR3 sequence: CASKRISSYEQYF. CDR3 sequence (DNA): TGTGCCAGCAAACGGATCAGCTCCTACGAGCAGTACTTC.

In this sample, this clonotype turned up many times. The rearrangement joins TRBV5-6 to TRBJ1-1; the D gene is possibly TRBD1 (6 bases). The CDR3 is made up of 13 amino acids. Trimming left V 2 bases short and J 5 bases short, with 10 bases between. The germline V gene has CDR1 SGHDT and CDR2 YYEEEE. The CDR3 coding sequence is TGTGCCAGCAGCTTTGGGGGGCGGACTGAAGCTTTCTTT. Translating it yields CASSFGGRTEAFF.

DNA of the CDR3: TGCGCCAGCAGATACGGACTAGCGGGGGATACGCAGTATTTT. It encodes CASRYGLAGDTQYF. The rearrangement links TRBV5-1 to TRBJ2-3, with TRBD2 identical over 12 bases. This CDR3 contains 14 residues. V shed 5 bases, J shed 6 bases, and the junction held 4 bases outside the gene matches. Germline-derived CDR1 and CDR2 are SGHRS and YFSETQ.

This clonotype was recorded only once. The chain is built from TRBV24-1 and TRBJ1-2, with D perhaps TRBD1 (5 bases). CDR3 length: 13 residues. Trimming stripped 11 bases from V and 4 bases from J, with 16 bases between. Germline V gene sequence: CDR1 KGHDR, CDR2 SFDVKD. CDR3 DNA: TGTGCCATCCGGGACGGAAGGATCTATGGCTACACCTTC. This gives the protein CAIRDGRIYGYTF.

The chain couples TRBV7-2 to TRBJ2-5, with D perhaps given as TRBD1 or TRBD2 (6 bases each). Per the germline V gene, CDR1 is SGHTA and CDR2 is FQGNSA. V gave up 5 bases and J gave up 4 bases, with 11 bases separating them. CDR3 size: 13 residues. CDR3 residues: CASSGGGSETQYF. The CDR3 DNA sequence: TGTGCCAGCAGCGGAGGGGGTTCAGAGACCCAGTACTTC.

This chain uses TRBV6-5 with TRBJ1-5, with a possible D match to TRBD1 (5 bases). This CDR3 has 15 residues. Germline V gene data show CDR1 as MNHEY and CDR2 as SVGAGI. V lost 2 bases and J 0 bases, leaving 8 bases between the germline ends. CDR3 loop: CASSYGGDSNQPQHF. The CDR3 DNA sequence: TGTGCCAGCAGTTACGGGGGGGATAGCAATCAGCCCCAGCATTTT.

This clonotype appeared many times. The genes are TRBV29-1 and TRBJ2-3; D remains ambiguous. Between the trimmed V and J ends, which lost 3 bases and 4 bases, there was a span of 5 bases. The CDR3 contains 11 residues. Looked up from germline, CDR1 is SQVTM and CDR2 is ANQGSEA. In nucleotides, the CDR3 is TGCAGCGTTGATTGGGCAGATACGCAGTATTTT. Its translation: CSVDWADTQYF.

This chain uses TRBV7-2 with TRBJ2-7; D tentatively fits TRBD1 or TRBD2 (6 bases each). The germline gives CDR1 SGHTA, CDR2 FQGNSA. This CDR3 spans 13 amino acids. V was shortened by 2 bases and J by 3 bases, with 8 bases between the two germline ends. This chain's CDR3 is CASSLKGGYEQYF. CDR3 nucleotides: TGTGCCAGCAGCTTAAAGGGGGGCTACGAGCAGTACTTC.

In its sample, this clonotype was seen many times. The chain has TRBV29-1 and TRBJ2-1; 11 nucleotides align to TRBD2. Germline trimming cut 6 bases from V and 3 bases from J; bases unmatched to any gene: 4. CDR3 length: 14 amino acids. The germline CDR1 and CDR2 sequences are SQVTM and ANQGSEA. The CDR3 here is CSVTGLAGYNEQFF. Written as DNA, the CDR3 is TGCAGCGTAACCGGACTAGCGGGCTACAATGAGCAGTTCTTC.

The chain employs TRBV11-2 and TRBJ2-3; the D gene is possibly TRBD2 (6 bases). Trimming cost V 1 base and J 0 bases, with 11 bases left between them. Germline CDR1 SGHAT, CDR2 FQNNGV. The CDR3 consists of 16 residues. CDR3 residues: CASSLVYGTSTDTQYF. The CDR3, as DNA: TGTGCCAGCAGCTTAGTTTACGGGACTAGCACAGATACGCAGTATTTT.

This clonotype has only a few counts. The chain employs TRBV7-9 and TRBJ1-2; D is undetermined. Germline V gene sequence: CDR1 SEHNR, CDR2 FQNEAQ (reference sequence). The length of the CDR3 is 16 residues. Trimming removed 2 bases from V and 0 bases from J, with 13 bases in between. CDR3 in amino acids: CASSLNGMEANYGYTF. The CDR3 nucleotides read TGTGCCAGCAGCTTAAACGGGATGGAAGCTAACTATGGCTACACCTTC. Supplemented by reference TRBV7-9 and TRBJ1-2, the full variable domain reads DTGVSQNPRHKITKRGQNVTFRCDPISEHNRLYWYRQTLGQGPEFLTYFQNEAQLEKSRLLSDRFSAERPKGSFSTLEIQRTEQGDSAMYLCASSLNGMEANYGYTFGSGTRLTVV.

The gene calls are TRBV2 and TRBJ2-1; 12 bases fit TRBD2. The CDR3 runs 16 residues. J gave up 7 bases and V 4 bases, and 8 bases lay outside the gene matches. Germline CDR1 and CDR2: SNHLY and FYNNEI. The CDR3 loop reads CASSARLAGVLNEQFF. DNA for the CDR3: TGTGCCAGCAGTGCTAGACTAGCGGGGGTTTTAAATGAGCAGTTCTTC. Filled out from reference TRBV2 and TRBJ2-1, the complete variable domain reads EPEVTQTPSHQVTQMGQEVILRCVPISNHLYFYWYRQILGQKVEFLVSFYNNEISEKSEIFDDQFSVERPDGSNFTLKIRSTKLEDSAMYFCASSARLAGVLNEQFFGPGTRLTVL.